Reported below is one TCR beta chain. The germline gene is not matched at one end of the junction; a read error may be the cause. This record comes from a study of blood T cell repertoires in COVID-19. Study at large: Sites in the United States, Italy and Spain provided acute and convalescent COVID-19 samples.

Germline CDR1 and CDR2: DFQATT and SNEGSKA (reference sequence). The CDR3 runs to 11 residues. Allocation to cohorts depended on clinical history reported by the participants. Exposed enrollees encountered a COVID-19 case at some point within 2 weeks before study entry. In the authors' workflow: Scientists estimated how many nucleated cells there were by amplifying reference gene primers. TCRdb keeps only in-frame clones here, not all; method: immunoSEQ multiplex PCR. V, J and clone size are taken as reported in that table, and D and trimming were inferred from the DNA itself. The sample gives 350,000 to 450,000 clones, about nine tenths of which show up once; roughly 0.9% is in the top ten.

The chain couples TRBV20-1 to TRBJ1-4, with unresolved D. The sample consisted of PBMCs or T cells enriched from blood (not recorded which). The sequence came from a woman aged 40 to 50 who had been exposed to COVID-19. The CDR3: CSASTSEKLFF. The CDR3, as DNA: TGCAGTGCTAGTACTAGTGAAAAACTGTTTTTT.